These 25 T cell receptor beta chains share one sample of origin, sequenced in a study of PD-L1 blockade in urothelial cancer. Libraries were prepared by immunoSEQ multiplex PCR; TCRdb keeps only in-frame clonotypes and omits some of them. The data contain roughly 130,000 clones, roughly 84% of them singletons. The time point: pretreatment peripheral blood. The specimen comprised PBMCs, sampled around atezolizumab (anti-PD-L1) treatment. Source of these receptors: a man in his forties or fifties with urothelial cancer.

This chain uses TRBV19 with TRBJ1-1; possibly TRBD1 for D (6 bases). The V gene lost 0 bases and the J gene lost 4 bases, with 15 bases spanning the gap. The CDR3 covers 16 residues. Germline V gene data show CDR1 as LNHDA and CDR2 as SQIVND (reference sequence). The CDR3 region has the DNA TGTGCCAGTAGTATAGATGCATCCTCCAGGGGCACTGAAGCTTTCTTT. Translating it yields CASSIDASSRGTEAFF.

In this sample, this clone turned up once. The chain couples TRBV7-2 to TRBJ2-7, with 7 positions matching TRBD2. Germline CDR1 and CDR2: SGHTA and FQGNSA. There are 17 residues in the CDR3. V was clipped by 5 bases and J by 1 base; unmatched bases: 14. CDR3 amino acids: CASSPEAGKLGSYEQYF. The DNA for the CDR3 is TGTGCCAGCAGCCCCGAAGCGGGGAAGCTCGGATCCTACGAGCAGTACTTC.

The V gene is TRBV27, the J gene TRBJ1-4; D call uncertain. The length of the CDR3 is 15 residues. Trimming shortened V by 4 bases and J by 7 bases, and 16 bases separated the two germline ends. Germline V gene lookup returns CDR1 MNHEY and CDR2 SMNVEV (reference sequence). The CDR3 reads CASSSLPRMVEKLFF. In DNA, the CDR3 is TGTGCCAGCAGTTCCCTCCCGAGGATGGTTGAAAAACTGTTTTTT.

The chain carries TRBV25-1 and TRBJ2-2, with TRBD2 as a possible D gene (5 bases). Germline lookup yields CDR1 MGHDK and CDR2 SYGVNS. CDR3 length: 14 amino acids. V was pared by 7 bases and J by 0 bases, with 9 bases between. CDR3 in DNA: TGTGCCAGCACAGCGGTTCCGAACACCGGGGAGCTGTTTTTT. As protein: CASTAVPNTGELFF.

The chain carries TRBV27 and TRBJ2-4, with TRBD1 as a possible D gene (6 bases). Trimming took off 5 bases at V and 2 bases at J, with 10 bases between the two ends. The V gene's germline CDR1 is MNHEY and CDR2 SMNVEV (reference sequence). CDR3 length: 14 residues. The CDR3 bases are TGTGCCAGCAGTCCACAGGGCACCAAAAACATTCAGTACTTC. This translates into CASSPQGTKNIQYF.

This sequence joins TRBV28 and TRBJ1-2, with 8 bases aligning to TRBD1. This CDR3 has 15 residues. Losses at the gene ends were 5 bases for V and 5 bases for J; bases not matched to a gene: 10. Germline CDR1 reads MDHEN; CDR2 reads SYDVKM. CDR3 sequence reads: CASSPPPGQAYGYTF. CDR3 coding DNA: TGTGCCAGCAGTCCCCCCCCGGGACAGGCTTATGGCTACACCTTC.

CDR3 in DNA: TGCGCCAGCAGCGTGACTAGCGGTAATTACGAGCAGTACTTC. It yields the protein CASSVTSGNYEQYF. This rearrangement joins TRBV5-1 to TRBJ2-7; TRBD2 agrees at 9 bases. V gave up 4 bases and J gave up 4 bases; unmatched junction bases: 6. Germline V gives CDR1 SGHRS, CDR2 YFSETQ. CDR3 size: 14 residues.

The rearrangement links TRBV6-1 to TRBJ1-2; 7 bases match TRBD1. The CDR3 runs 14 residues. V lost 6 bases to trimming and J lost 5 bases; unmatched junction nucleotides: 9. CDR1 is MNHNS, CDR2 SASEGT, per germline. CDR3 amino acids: CASRELGTEYGYTF. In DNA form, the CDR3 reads TGTGCCAGCAGAGAACTCGGGACAGAGTATGGCTACACCTTC.

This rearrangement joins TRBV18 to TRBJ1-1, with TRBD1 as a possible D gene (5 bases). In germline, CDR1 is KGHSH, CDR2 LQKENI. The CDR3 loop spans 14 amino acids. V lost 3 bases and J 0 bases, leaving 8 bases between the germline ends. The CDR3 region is CASSPRTLNTEAFF. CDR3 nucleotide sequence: TGTGCCAGCTCACCCCGGACACTGAACACTGAAGCTTTCTTT.

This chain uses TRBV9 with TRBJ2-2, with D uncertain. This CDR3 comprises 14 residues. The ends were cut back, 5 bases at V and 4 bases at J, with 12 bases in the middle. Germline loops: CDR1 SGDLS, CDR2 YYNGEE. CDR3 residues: CASRVSGGTGELFF. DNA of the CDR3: TGTGCCAGCAGGGTCTCGGGTGGCACCGGGGAGCTGTTTTTT.

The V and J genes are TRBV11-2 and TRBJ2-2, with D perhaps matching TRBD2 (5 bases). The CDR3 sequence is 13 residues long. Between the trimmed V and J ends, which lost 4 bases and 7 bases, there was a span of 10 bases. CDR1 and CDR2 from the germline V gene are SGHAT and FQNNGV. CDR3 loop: CASSYTSIGELFF. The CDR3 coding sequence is TGTGCCAGCAGCTACACTAGTATCGGGGAGCTGTTTTTT.

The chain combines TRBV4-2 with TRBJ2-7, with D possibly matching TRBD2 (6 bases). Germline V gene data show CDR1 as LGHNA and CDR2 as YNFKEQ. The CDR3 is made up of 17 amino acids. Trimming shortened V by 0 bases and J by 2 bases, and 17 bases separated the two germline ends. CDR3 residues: CASSQDSYGGFAYEQYF. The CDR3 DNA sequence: TGTGCCAGCAGCCAAGATTCTTATGGGGGGTTTGCCTACGAGCAGTACTTC.

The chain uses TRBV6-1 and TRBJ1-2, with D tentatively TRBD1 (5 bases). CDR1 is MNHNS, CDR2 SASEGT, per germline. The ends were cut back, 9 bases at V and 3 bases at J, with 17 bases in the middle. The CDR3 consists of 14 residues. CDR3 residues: CASTPFGTYYGYTF. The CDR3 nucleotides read TGTGCCAGTACCCCCTTCGGGACTTACTATGGCTACACCTTC.

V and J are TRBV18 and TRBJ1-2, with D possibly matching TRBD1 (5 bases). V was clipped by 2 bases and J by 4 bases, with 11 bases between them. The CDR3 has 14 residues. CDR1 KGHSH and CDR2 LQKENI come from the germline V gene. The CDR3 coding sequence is TGTGCCAGCTCACCAAGGGACTTCGGCTATGGCTACACCTTC. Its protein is CASSPRDFGYGYTF.

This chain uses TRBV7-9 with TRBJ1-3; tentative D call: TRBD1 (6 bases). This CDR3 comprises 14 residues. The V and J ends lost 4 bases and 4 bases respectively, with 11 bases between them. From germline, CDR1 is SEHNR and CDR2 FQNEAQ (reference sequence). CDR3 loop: CASSSGVSGNTIYF. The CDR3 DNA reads TGTGCCAGCAGCTCAGGGGTCTCCGGAAACACCATATATTTT.

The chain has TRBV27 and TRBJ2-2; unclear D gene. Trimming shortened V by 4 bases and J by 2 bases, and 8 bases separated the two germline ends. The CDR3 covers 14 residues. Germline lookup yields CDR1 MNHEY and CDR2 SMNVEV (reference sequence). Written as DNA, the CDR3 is TGTGCCAGCAGTTCCTCCAGAAACACCGGGGAGCTGTTTTTT. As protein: CASSSSRNTGELFF.

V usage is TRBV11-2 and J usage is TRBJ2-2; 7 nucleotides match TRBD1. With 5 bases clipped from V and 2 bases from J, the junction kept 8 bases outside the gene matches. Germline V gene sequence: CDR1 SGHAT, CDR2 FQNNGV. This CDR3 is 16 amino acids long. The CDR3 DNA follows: TGTGCCAGCAGCCCCACAAGGACAGGAAACACCGGGGAGCTGTTTTTT. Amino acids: CASSPTRTGNTGELFF.

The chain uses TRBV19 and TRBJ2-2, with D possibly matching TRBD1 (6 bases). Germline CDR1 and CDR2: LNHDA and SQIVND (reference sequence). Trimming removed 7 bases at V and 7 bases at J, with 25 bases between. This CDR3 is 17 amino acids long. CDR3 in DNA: TGTGCCAGTACCCATATGGGGACCCGGGGCAGGGGCGGGGAGCTGTTTTTT. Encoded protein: CASTHMGTRGRGGELFF.

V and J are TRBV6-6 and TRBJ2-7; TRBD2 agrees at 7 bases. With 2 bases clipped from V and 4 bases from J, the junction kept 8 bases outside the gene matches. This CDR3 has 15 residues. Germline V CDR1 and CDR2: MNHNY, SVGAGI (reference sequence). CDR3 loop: CASSYHSSGKYEQYF. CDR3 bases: TGTGCCAGCAGTTACCACTCTAGCGGCAAGTACGAGCAGTACTTC.

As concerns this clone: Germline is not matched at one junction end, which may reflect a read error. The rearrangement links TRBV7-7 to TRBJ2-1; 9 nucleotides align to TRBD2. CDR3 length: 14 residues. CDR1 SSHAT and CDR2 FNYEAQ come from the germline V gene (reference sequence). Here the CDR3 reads CASSLSGRIDEQFF. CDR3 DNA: TGTGCTAGCAGCCTTAGCGGGAGAATCGATGAGCAGTTCTTC.

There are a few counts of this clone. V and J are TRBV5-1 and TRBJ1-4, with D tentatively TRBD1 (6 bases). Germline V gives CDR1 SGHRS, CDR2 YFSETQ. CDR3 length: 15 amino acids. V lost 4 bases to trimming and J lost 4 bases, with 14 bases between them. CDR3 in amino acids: CASSTGQSFNEKLFF. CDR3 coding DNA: TGCGCCAGCAGCACAGGACAGAGTTTTAATGAAAAACTGTTTTTT.

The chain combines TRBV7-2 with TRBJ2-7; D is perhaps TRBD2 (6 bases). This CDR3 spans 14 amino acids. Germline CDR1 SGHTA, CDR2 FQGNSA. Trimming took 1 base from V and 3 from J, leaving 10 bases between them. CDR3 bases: TGTGCCAGCAGCTTAGGGAGGGCGTACTACGAGCAGTACTTC. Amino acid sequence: CASSLGRAYYEQYF.

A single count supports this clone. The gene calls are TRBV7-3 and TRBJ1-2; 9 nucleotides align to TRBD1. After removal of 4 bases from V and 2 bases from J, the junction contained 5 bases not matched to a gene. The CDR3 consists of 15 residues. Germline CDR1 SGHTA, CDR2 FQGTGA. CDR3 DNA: TGTGCCAGCAGCTCTACAGGGGGCCAAAACTATGGCTACACCTTC. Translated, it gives CASSSTGGQNYGYTF.

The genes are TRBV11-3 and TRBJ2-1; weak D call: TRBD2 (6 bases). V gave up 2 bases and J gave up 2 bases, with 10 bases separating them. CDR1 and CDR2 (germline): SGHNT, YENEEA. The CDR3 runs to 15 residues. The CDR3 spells CASSLSGLTYNEQFF. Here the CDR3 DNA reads TGTGCCAGCAGCTTATCCGGACTAACCTACAATGAGCAGTTCTTC.

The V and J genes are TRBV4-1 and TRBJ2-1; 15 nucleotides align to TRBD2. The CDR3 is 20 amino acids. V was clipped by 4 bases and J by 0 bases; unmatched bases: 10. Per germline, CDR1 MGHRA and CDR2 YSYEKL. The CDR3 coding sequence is TGCGCCAGCAGCCGCGCTACGGGACTAGCGGGAGGTCGCTCCTACAATGAGCAGTTCTTC. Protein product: CASSRATGLAGGRSYNEQFF.